This is a list of T cell receptor beta chains from one sample in a study of identical twins. TCRdb processed the 5' RACE reads anew with MiXCR; each CDR3 protein has one entry. The sample yields approximately 490,000 distinct CDR3 sequences, about a fifth seen once. The sample was also reused in another study, on yellow fever vaccine responses in identical twins.

The sample comprised CD4+ T cells sorted from blood. Receptors originate from a woman between 18 and 29 years old in good health. The CDR3 runs from the conserved cysteine through the conserved F or W. Each record gives: D gene, clone size, J gene, V gene, CDR3 protein, CDR3 DNA. D genes are given only for firm matches. The listing skips clone size in some rows; elsewhere it reads once, few, many or a size class.

- | - | TRBJ2-7 | TRBV20-1 | CSAAIFGRISYEQYF | TGCAGTGCTGCCATCTTTGGCAGGATATCCTACGAGCAGTACTTC
TRBD2 | few | TRBJ2-1 | TRBV20-1 | CSARGLAGDLSYNEQFF | TGCAGTGCTAGAGGCCTAGCGGGAGATCTCTCCTACAATGAGCAGTTCTTC
TRBD2 | once | TRBJ2-4 | TRBV4-2 | CASSPASGGARGVAKNIQYF | TGTGCCAGCAGCCCCGCTAGCGGGGGGGCCAGAGGAGTAGCCAAAAACATTCAGTACTTC
TRBD1 | - | TRBJ2-1 | TRBV12-3/TRBV12-4 | CASSPLGDRLYEQFF | TGTGCCAGCAGCCCACTGGGGGACAGGTTGTATGAGCAGTTCTTC
TRBD2 | few | TRBJ2-1 | TRBV2 | CASSEMVAGGPRINEQFF | TGTGCCAGCAGTGAAATGGTAGCGGGAGGGCCTAGGATCAATGAGCAGTTCTTC
TRBD1 | - | TRBJ2-1 | TRBV9 | CASSDAGTGAYNEQFF | TGTGCCAGCAGCGATGCCGGGACAGGGGCCTACAATGAGCAGTTCTTC
- | many | TRBJ2-2 | TRBV7-8 | CASSWGALAPGELFF | TGTGCCAGCAGCTGGGGGGCCCTAGCTCCCGGGGAGCTGTTTTTT
- | few | TRBJ2-6 | TRBV5-1 | CASSPGDTANVLTF | TGCGCCAGCAGCCCCGGGGACACGGCGAACGTCCTGACTTTC
- | - | TRBJ1-2 | TRBV5-1 | CASSLEWGASNYGYTF | TGCGCCAGCAGCCTCGAATGGGGGGCCTCTAACTATGGCTACACCTTC
TRBD1 | few | TRBJ2-4 | TRBV12-3/TRBV12-4 | CASSFGSGQGFLPAKNIQYF | TGTGCCAGCAGTTTCGGGTCGGGACAGGGGTTTCTTCCGGCCAAAAACATTCAGTACTTC
- | - | TRBJ2-3 | TRBV24-1 | CATSEPGEPQGTQYF | TGTGCCACCAGTGAGCCGGGGGAGCCTCAGGGTACGCAGTATTTT
- | - | TRBJ2-1 | TRBV12-3/TRBV12-4 | CASTPTGNEQFF | TGTGCCAGCACCCCGACAGGCAATGAGCAGTTCTTC
- | few | TRBJ1-5 | TRBV5-6 | CASSLFAGQPQHF | TGTGCCAGCAGCTTGTTTGCGGGACAGCCCCAGCATTTT
- | few | TRBJ2-2 | TRBV7-9 | CASSLAVNTGELFF | TGTGCCAGCAGCTTAGCCGTGAACACCGGGGAGCTGTTTTTT
TRBD2 | - | TRBJ2-7 | TRBV5-4 | CASSRTSGEGSYEQYF | TGTGCCAGCAGCAGGACTAGCGGGGAAGGGTCCTACGAGCAGTACTTC
- | few | TRBJ1-1 | TRBV7-9 | CASSPRGPLMNTEAFF | TGTGCCAGCAGCCCGAGAGGGCCGCTGATGAACACTGAAGCTTTCTTT
TRBD2 | few | TRBJ2-7 | TRBV2 | CASSEIHSGSSHEQYF | TGTGCCAGCAGTGAGATCCACAGCGGGAGTTCGCACGAGCAGTACTTC
TRBD1 | few | TRBJ2-7 | TRBV6-5 | CASSYSDRAPYEQYF | TGTGCCAGCAGTTACTCGGACAGGGCCCCCTACGAGCAGTACTTC
TRBD2 | few | TRBJ2-7 | TRBV5-1 | CASSLASSSGNYEQYF | TGCGCCAGCAGCTTGGCCTCGTCTAGCGGAAACTACGAGCAGTACTTC
- | few | TRBJ1-2 | TRBV14 | CASSHGSMGVSGYTF | TGTGCCAGCAGCCACGGATCGATGGGTGTGAGTGGCTACACCTTC
- | - | TRBJ2-1 | TRBV12-3/TRBV12-4 | CASSFLRELFNEQFF | TGTGCCAGCAGTTTTCTCAGGGAACTTTTCAATGAGCAGTTCTTC
TRBD1 | - | TRBJ1-5 | TRBV15 | CATSRTGNSNQPQHF | TGTGCCACCAGCAGGACAGGGAATAGCAATCAGCCCCAGCATTTT
- | - | TRBJ1-2 | TRBV12-3/TRBV12-4 | CASISPGDANYGYTF | TGTGCCAGCATTTCACCGGGAGATGCTAACTATGGCTACACCTTC
TRBD1 | - | TRBJ1-6 | TRBV10-3 | CAISDGDRANSPLHF | TGTGCCATCAGTGATGGGGACAGGGCTAATTCACCCCTCCACTTT
TRBD2 | many | TRBJ2-5 | TRBV4-2 | CASSQDSSGETQYF | TGTGCCAGCAGCCAAGACTCTAGCGGGGAGACCCAGTACTTC
- | - | TRBJ1-6 | TRBV2 | CASSIRQNSPLHF | TGTGCCAGCAGTATCCGACAGAATTCACCCCTCCACTTT
- | once | TRBJ2-2 | TRBV3-1 | CASSQPRGADTGELFF | TGTGCCAGCAGCCAACCCCGAGGGGCCGACACCGGGGAGCTGTTTTTT
TRBD1 | few | TRBJ1-1 | TRBV10-3 | CAIQGAGEAFF | TGTGCCATACAGGGGGCTGGTGAAGCTTTCTTT
TRBD2 | few | TRBJ2-7 | TRBV3-1 | CASSHGNSGSLKEQYF | TGTGCCAGCAGCCACGGGAATAGCGGGAGTTTAAAAGAGCAGTACTTC
- | - | TRBJ2-3 | TRBV6-5 | CASSYTLAGTDTQYF | TGTGCCAGCAGTTACACTTTAGCCGGCACAGATACGCAGTATTTT
- | few | TRBJ2-1 | TRBV20-1 | CSARLGVDEQFF | TGCAGTGCTAGGCTAGGGGTGGATGAGCAGTTCTTC
TRBD2 | few | TRBJ2-3 | TRBV4-2 | CASSQDWVAGETDTQYF | TGTGCCAGCAGCCAAGATTGGGTAGCGGGGGAGACAGATACGCAGTATTTT
- | few | TRBJ1-2 | TRBV20-1 | CSARDPSGPF | TGCAGTGCTAGAGATCCTTCAGGGCCCTTC
- | - | TRBJ2-1 | TRBV29-1 | CSVTSNYNEQFF | TGCAGCGTTACTAGCAACTACAATGAGCAGTTCTTC
- | - | TRBJ2-1 | TRBV11-2 | CASSFSRYYNEQFF | TGTGCCAGCAGCTTTAGCCGGTATTACAATGAGCAGTTCTTC
TRBD1 | - | TRBJ1-4 | TRBV6-6 | CASSSRQGEKLFF | TGTGCCAGCAGTAGTCGACAGGGGGAAAAACTGTTTTTT
TRBD1 | once | TRBJ1-5 | TRBV29-1 | CSVTGTGSNQPQHF | TGCAGCGTTACCGGGACAGGGAGCAATCAGCCCCAGCATTTT
TRBD1 | - | TRBJ2-2 | TRBV24-1 | CATSGTGGVGELFF | TGTGCCACCTCCGGGACAGGGGGCGTCGGGGAGCTGTTTTTT
- | few | TRBJ2-1 | TRBV12-3/TRBV12-4 | CASKGGYPSPEQFF | TGTGCCAGCAAGGGCGGCTACCCCTCACCCGAGCAGTTCTTC
TRBD2 | - | TRBJ2-1 | TRBV28 | CASSLLAGKYNEQFF | TGTGCCAGCAGTCTCCTAGCGGGAAAGTACAATGAGCAGTTCTTC
TRBD2 | few | TRBJ2-7 | TRBV20-1 | CSASPSGRLTYEQYF | TGCAGTGCTAGCCCCAGCGGGAGGCTCACCTACGAGCAGTACTTC
- | - | TRBJ2-3 | TRBV10-3 | CAISESSGEVTDTQYF | TGTGCCATCAGTGAGTCTAGCGGCGAGGTTACAGATACGCAGTATTTT
- | - | TRBJ2-5 | TRBV5-1 | CASRPGLQETQYF | TGCGCCAGCAGACCAGGGTTACAAGAGACCCAGTACTTC
- | - | TRBJ2-1 | TRBV2 | CASSPLASSYNEQFF | TGTGCCAGCAGCCCCCTAGCAAGCTCCTACAATGAGCAGTTCTTC